This entry describes one T cell receptor beta chain. Its target is not known. A single record per CDR3 protein comes from TCRdb applying MiXCR to the 5' RACE reads. The repertoire holds about 110,000 distinct CDR3 sequences, with 9.5% to 15% as singletons. The entry originates in a study of T-cell memory formation after mild COVID-19. Overall study: TCR clusters were mostly confined to one donor each. Study outcomes and limitations: Clones contracting over day 15 to 85 were CD4/CD8 balanced, with later expanders leaning CD4+.

With 5 bases removed from V and 2 bases from J, the gap between germline ends came to 15 bases. CDR3 length: 15 amino acids. Germline-derived CDR1 and CDR2 are SGHAT and FQNNGV. Sequencing input: PBMCs or a T cell subset sorted from them (not recorded which). This receptor was obtained from an adult woman who had mild COVID-19 (a few samples of this study predate the infection). Cell type and time point are not known. This sequence joins TRBV11-2 and TRBJ2-5; possible D gene TRBD2, 5 bases. DNA for the CDR3: TGTGCCAGCAGCGGACTGGCAGCCCCTCAAGAGACCCAGTACTTC. Encoded protein: CASSGLAAPQETQYF.